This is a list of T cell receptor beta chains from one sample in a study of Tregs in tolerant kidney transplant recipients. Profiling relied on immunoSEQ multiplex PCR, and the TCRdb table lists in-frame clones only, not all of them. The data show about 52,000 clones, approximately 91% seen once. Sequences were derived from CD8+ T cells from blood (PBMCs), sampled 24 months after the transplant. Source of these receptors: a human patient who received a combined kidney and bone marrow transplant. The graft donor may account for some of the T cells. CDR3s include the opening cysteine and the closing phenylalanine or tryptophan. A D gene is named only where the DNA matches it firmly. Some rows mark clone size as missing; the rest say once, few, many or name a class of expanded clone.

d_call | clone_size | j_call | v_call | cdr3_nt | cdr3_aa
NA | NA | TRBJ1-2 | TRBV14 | TGTGCCAGCAGCCAGACAACCTCCGACAGGATTAATGGCTACACCTTC | CASSQTTSDRINGYTF
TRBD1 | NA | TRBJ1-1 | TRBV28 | TGTGCCAGCAGTTTATTGGGACAGGGCGCTTACACTGAAGCTTTCTTT | CASSLLGQGAYTEAFF
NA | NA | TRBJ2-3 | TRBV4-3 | TGCGCCAGCAGCCGGAATGAGAGGACAGATACGCAGTATTTT | CASSRNERTDTQYF
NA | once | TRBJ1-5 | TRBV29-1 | TGCAGCGTTGATTCGGGATTCTACTGGTCCGAAAACTACAATCAGCCCCAGCATTTT | CSVDSGFYWSENYNQPQHF
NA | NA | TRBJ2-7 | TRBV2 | TGTGCCAGCAGTGACGTCGGGTCCGTAGGCTACGAGCAGTACTTC | CASSDVGSVGYEQYF
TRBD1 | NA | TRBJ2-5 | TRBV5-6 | TGTGCCAGCAGCTCTGGGACAGGAGTTTTAGAGACCCAGTACTTC | CASSSGTGVLETQYF
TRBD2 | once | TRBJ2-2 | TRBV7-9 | TGTGCCAGCAGCTCAGGAGTAGCGGGAGACACCGGGGAGCTGTTTTTT | CASSSGVAGDTGELFF
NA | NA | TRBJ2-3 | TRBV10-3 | TGTGCCATCAGAGTAGCGGAGAGCACAGATACGCAGTATTTT | CAIRVAESTDTQYF
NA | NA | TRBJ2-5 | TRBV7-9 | TGTGCCAGCAGCTCCGAGATATGGGAGACCCAGTACTTC | CASSSEIWETQYF
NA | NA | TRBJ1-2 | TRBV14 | TGTGCCAGCAGCCAAGGACAGGTAGATGGCTACACCTTC | CASSQGQVDGYTF
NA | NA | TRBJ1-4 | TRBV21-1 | TGTGCCAGCAGCGCCAGGGACAGGGGGGATGAAAAACTGTTTTTT | CASSARDRGDEKLFF
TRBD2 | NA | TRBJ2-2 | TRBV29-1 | TGCAGCGCGGGACTAGACACCGGGGAGCTGTTTTTT | CSAGLDTGELFF
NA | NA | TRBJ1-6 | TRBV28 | TGTGCCAGCAGTTTTTTCTTCTCCTATAATTCCCCCCTCCACTTT | CASSFFFSYNSPLHF
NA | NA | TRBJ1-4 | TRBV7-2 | TGTGCCAGCAGCTTTCTAGGGGATGAAAAACTGTTTTTT | CASSFLGDEKLFF
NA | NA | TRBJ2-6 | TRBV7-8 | TGTGCCAGCAGCTTGCGCCGGGAATCTGGGGGACTCGGCCTGACTTTC | CASSLRRESGGLGLTF
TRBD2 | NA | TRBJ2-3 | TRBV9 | TGTGCCAGCAGCCGACTAGCGGGGGCCTCCCTCACAGATACGCAGTATTTT | CASSRLAGASLTDTQYF
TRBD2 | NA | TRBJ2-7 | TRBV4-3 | TGCGCCAGCAGCCAAGAATTCGCGGGGGGCTACGAGCAGTACTTC | CASSQEFAGGYEQYF
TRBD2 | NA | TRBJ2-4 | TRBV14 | TGTGCCAGCAGCCCAAAGGGGAGGGAGGGAGCCAAAAACATTCAGTACTTC | CASSPKGREGAKNIQYF
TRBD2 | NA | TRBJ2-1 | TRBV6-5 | TGTGCCAGCAGTCCCGGGACTAGTGTCGTTGAGCAGTTCTTC | CASSPGTSVVEQFF
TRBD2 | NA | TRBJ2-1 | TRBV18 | TGTGCCAGCTCACTTGCTAGCGGGGGGTACAATGAGCAGTTCTTC | CASSLASGGYNEQFF
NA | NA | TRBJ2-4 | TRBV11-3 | TGTGCCAGCAGCTTAGACGGTCGAGGGCCTCTTCGAAACATTCAGTACTTC | CASSLDGRGPLRNIQYF
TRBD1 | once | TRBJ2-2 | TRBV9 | TGTGCCAGCAGCGACCGCCTACCCGGGACAGGGGATATGTACACCGGGGAGCTGTTTTTT | CASSDRLPGTGDMYTGELFF
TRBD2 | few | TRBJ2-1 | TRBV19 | TGTGCCAGTAGTATGTCGAGCGGGGGTTACAATGAGCAGTTCTTC | CASSMSSGGYNEQFF
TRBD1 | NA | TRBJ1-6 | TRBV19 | TGTGCCAGTAGTCCGGGGACAGCCTATTCACCCCTCCACTTT | CASSPGTAYSPLHF
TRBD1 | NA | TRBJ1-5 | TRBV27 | TGTGCCAGCAGTACACGGACAGGGGATTTGGGCAATCAGCCCCAGCATTTT | CASSTRTGDLGNQPQHF
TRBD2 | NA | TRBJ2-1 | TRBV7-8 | TGTGCCAGCAGCTTATCTAGCGGGAGCCTCTACAATGAGCAGTTCTTC | CASSLSSGSLYNEQFF
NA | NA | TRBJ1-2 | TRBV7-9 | TGTGCCAGCAGCTCGTACAGGGCTGGGTACTATGGCTACACCTTC | CASSSYRAGYYGYTF
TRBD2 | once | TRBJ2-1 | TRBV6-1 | TGTGCCAGCAATTTACTAGCGGGAAACTACAATGAGCAGTTCTTC | CASNLLAGNYNEQFF
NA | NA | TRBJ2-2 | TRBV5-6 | TGTGCCAGCAGCTTGGGAAGTGGGGCCGGGACCGGGGAGCTGTTTTTT | CASSLGSGAGTGELFF
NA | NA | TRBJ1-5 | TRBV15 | TGTGCCACCAGCAGAGATAGGACAGTGAATCAGCCCCAGCATTTT | CATSRDRTVNQPQHF
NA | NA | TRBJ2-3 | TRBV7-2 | TGTGCCAGCAGCGTAGGTCCTTTAGCGGACAAAGATACGCAGTATTTT | CASSVGPLADKDTQYF